This record covers a single TCR beta chain. No antigen is known for it. One base away there is no much larger clone; base qualities are not given. The method behind the library was the immunoSEQ multiplex PCR assay. Processing in the source paper ran as follows. To diagnose cytomegalovirus status from the catalog of TCR beta chain sequences, a statistical classification framework was built. TCRdb retrieved this table from immuneACCESS and kept in-frame rearrangements only. Not all clones are present; in checked studies, unresolved V genes account for under half, and no reason is known for the remainder. V and J calls plus clone size are reproduced from that table; the DNA served to infer D and trimming. Counted in this sample were hundreds of thousands of clones; 70% to 90% of them appeared once. The ten largest clones take up 0.83% of the sample. Separate from the roughly 650-subject first cohort, the validation cohort of roughly 130 subjects was the group to which the donors belonged.

These data are taken from a study of cytomegalovirus exposure and HLA in healthy donors (dated by TCRdb to 2017 to 2019). Regarding the complete study: The roughly 650 repertoires of the first cohort and the 120 validation repertoires were produced on the same platform, according to a later analysis. The study combined high-throughput TCR immunosequencing, statistical association of individual TCRs with disease status, and machine learning to predict cytomegalovirus infection status. In addition to the first cohort of around 670 subjects, a separate validation cohort of approximately 130 different subjects was used. The study aimed to test whether cataloging public T cell receptors could reveal signatures of past pathogen exposure. The study at large found these results: The authors suggested that the approach could potentially be generalized to other disease states and immunological phenotypes. A total of about 180 TCR beta chains were listed by the study as associated with cytomegalovirus. A later analysis lacked HLA typing for the validation cohort, so it scored co-occurrence in that cohort across all 130 or so repertoires. Subsequent analysis determined that TCRs grouped into clusters in the first cohort also showed a tendency toward co-occurrence across the roughly 120 validation repertoires, and 85% to 95% of cluster scores exceeded 0. Most TCR sequences were seen in very few donors, while some public TCRs were found in many individuals. A few of the identified cytomegalovirus-associated TCR beta chains were confirmed in vitro to be specific for cytomegalovirus antigens. In both the original and validation cohorts, the classifier was reported to diagnose cytomegalovirus status with high specificity and sensitivity.

The TCR was taken from a woman between 18 and 30 years old in good health and CMV-seronegative. What was sequenced was PBMCs.

CDR3 reads: CASSPRGYDGYTF. The sequenced DNA: TGTGCCAGCAGCCCGAGAGGGTACGATGGCTACACCTTC. The rearrangement combines TRBV5-4 with TRBJ1-2, with the D gene uncertain. CDR1 and CDR2, per the germline V gene (reference sequence), are SGHNT and YYREEE. The CDR3, cysteine through phenylalanine, is 13 amino acids long. Solely the CDR3 DNA is kept, with 39 bases framed from the first base. Trimming at the junction amounts to 4 bases on V and 6 bases on J, and the germline ends lie 13 bases apart.